This entry lists 21 T cell receptor beta chains sequenced from one sample in a study of T cell responses to AZD1222 COVID-19 vaccine. The repertoire was sequenced with immunoSEQ multiplex PCR; TCRdb's copy has only in-frame clones and lacks some. The sample shows 130,000 to 150,000 clones, approximately 78% of them seen only once. The sequences come from peripheral blood, collected on day 0 of MenACWY control vaccination. The receptors come from an adult in good health.

The CDR3 region is CAWSRKGLLSGANVLTF. The CDR3 DNA reads as TGTGCCTGGAGTAGAAAGGGCCTACTCTCTGGGGCCAACGTCCTGACTTTC. V usage is TRBV30 and J usage is TRBJ2-6, with D uncertain. The V end lost 2 bases, the J end lost 0 bases, and 14 bases lay between the germline ends. The CDR3 length is 17 residues. The germline gives CDR1 GTSNPN, CDR2 SVGIG (reference sequence).

The chain uses TRBV6-5 and TRBJ1-4; D not certain. The CDR3 sequence is 12 residues long. Germline V gene sequence: CDR1 MNHEY, CDR2 SVGAGI. Trimming left V 0 bases short and J 7 bases short, with 3 bases between. CDR3 nucleotides: TGTGCCAGCAGTTACTCAGGTGAAAAACTGTTTTTT. Protein: CASSYSGEKLFF.

The chain is built from TRBV19 and TRBJ2-1; TRBD2 aligns across 10 bases. This CDR3 spans 15 amino acids. The V gene's germline CDR1 is LNHDA and CDR2 SQIVND (reference sequence). The trim removed 5 bases at V and 4 bases at J, leaving 5 bases unmatched. In DNA form, the CDR3 reads TGTGCCAGTAGTGATAGCGGGGGGCCGTACAATGAGCAGTTCTTC. It encodes CASSDSGGPYNEQFF.

The rearrangement links TRBV7-2 to TRBJ2-3; 8 bases align to TRBD2. The CDR3 consists of 16 residues. The V gene end was trimmed by 7 bases and the J gene end by 3 bases; junction bases not matched to a gene: 12. Per germline, CDR1 SGHTA and CDR2 FQGNSA. The CDR3 loop is CASTPSGGAGTDTQYF. The CDR3 DNA follows: TGTGCCAGCACCCCCTCCGGGGGGGCGGGAACAGATACGCAGTATTTT. Filled out from reference TRBV7-2 and TRBJ2-3, the complete variable domain reads GAGVSQSPSNKVTEKGKDVELRCDPISGHTALYWYRQSLGQGLEFLIYFQGNSAPDKSGLPSDRFSAERTGGSVSTLTIQRTQQEDSAVYLCASTPSGGAGTDTQYFGPGTRLTVL.

CDR3 coding DNA: TGCGCCAGCAGCCTCGGGCACGAGACCCAGTACTTC. Protein product: CASSLGHETQYF. The chain links TRBV5-1 to TRBJ2-5; D not certain. This CDR3 contains 12 residues. Deletions cut 4 bases from V and 5 bases from J, with 9 bases between. The germline V gene has CDR1 SGHRS and CDR2 YFSETQ. Variable domain in full (rest from reference TRBV5-1 and TRBJ2-5): KAGVTQTPRYLIKTRGQQVTLSCSPISGHRSVSWYQQTPGQGLQFLFEYFSETQRNKGNFPGRFSGRQFSNSRSEMNVSTLELGDSALYLCASSLGHETQYFGPGTRLLVL.

The V gene is TRBV3-1 (or the pseudogene TRBV3-2), the J gene TRBJ2-7; a possible D gene is TRBD1 (6 bases). CDR1 and CDR2 (germline): LGHDT, YNNKEL (reference sequence). The CDR3 totals 14 residues. V lost 4 bases and J 3 bases, leaving 13 bases between the germline ends. The CDR3 sequence: CASSPPGVLYEQYF. For the CDR3, the DNA is TGTGCCAGCAGCCCCCCAGGGGTGCTCTACGAGCAGTACTTC.

The chain is built from TRBV18 and TRBJ2-5, with 9 bases aligning to TRBD2. CDR3 length: 16 residues. The ends lost 3 bases at V and 1 base at J; junction bases unmatched: 6. Germline loops: CDR1 KGHSH, CDR2 LQKENI. The CDR3 region has the DNA TGTGCCAGCTCACCTTACGAGCGGGGGGCCCAAGAGACCCAGTACTTC. Translating gives CASSPYERGAQETQYF.

This chain's CDR3 is CASSFPGSTEAFF. The CDR3 nucleotides are TGTGCCAGCAGTTTCCCGGGTTCCACTGAAGCTTTCTTT. This chain joins TRBV12-3 or TRBV12-4 and TRBJ1-1; D gene ambiguous. Trimming shortened V by 3 bases and J by 4 bases, and 9 bases separated the two germline ends. CDR3 length equals 13 residues.

The chain joins TRBV7-2 to TRBJ2-5; 8 nucleotides align to TRBD1. From germline, CDR1 is SGHTA and CDR2 FQGNSA. After removal of 3 bases from V and 4 bases from J, the junction contained 4 bases not matched to a gene. The length of the CDR3 is 14 residues. CDR3: CASSFRGRRETQYF. The CDR3, as DNA: TGTGCCAGCAGCTTCAGGGGGCGACGAGAGACCCAGTACTTC.

The gene calls are TRBV18 and TRBJ1-2, with 8 nucleotides matching TRBD1. J lost 6 bases, V lost 1 base, and 4 bases had no gene match. The CDR3 extends over 14 amino acids. Germline V CDR1 and CDR2: KGHSH, LQKENI. CDR3 nucleotides: TGTGCCAGCTCACCACGGACAGGGTCGCATGGCTACACCTTC. Protein sequence: CASSPRTGSHGYTF.

This clone has more than one count but fewer than ten. The gene calls are TRBV6-4 and TRBJ2-2; D might be TRBD1 or TRBD2, each matching 5 bases. V lost 8 bases, J lost 2 bases, and 18 bases lay in between. Germline CDR1 MRHNA, CDR2 SNTAGT. There are 16 residues in the CDR3. The CDR3 region is CASSPGPGDNTGELFF. The CDR3 coding sequence is TGTGCCAGCTCACCGGGGCCAGGAGATAACACCGGGGAGCTGTTTTTT.

The CDR3: CATSDGGRKPQHF. CDR3 nucleotides: TGTGCCACCAGTGACGGAGGCAGGAAGCCCCAGCATTTT. V usage is TRBV24-1 and J usage is TRBJ1-5; D gene ambiguous. The ends were cut back, 4 bases at V and 8 bases at J, with 11 bases in the middle. CDR3 length: 13 amino acids. Germline V gene data show CDR1 as KGHDR and CDR2 as SFDVKD.

The CDR3 DNA reads TGTGCCAGCAGCGTTACTTACAGTGGAAACACCATATATTTT. Its protein product is CASSVTYSGNTIYF. The chain has TRBV14 and TRBJ1-3, with D hard to call. The CDR3 is made up of 14 amino acids. The V and J ends lost 5 bases and 3 bases respectively, with 11 bases between them. Germline CDR1 and CDR2: SGHDN and FVKESK.

This clone was recorded once. The chain links TRBV28 to TRBJ2-1; D is possibly TRBD2 (5 bases). The CDR3 spans 14 residues. CDR1 and CDR2 (germline): MDHEN, SYDVKM. V dropped 10 bases and J dropped 7 bases, with 20 bases sitting between them. As DNA, the CDR3 is TGTGCCACCCAACAGACACTAGGTCGAAATGAGCAGTTCTTC. Translation: CATQQTLGRNEQFF.

V is TRBV5-1 and J is TRBJ1-1; the D is unclear. The CDR3 loop spans 14 amino acids. CDR1 is SGHRS, CDR2 YFSETQ, per germline. V dropped 0 bases and J dropped 0 bases, with 6 bases sitting between them. The CDR3 DNA reads TGCGCCAGCAGCTTGGTCGGTTTGAACACTGAAGCTTTCTTT. Protein sequence: CASSLVGLNTEAFF.

The rearrangement links TRBV5-4 to TRBJ2-3; possibly TRBD2 for D (7 bases). The CDR3 extends over 15 amino acids. With 0 bases removed from V and 4 bases from J, the gap between germline ends came to 12 bases. Looked up from germline, CDR1 is SGHNT and CDR2 is YYREEE (reference sequence). CDR3: CASSLAGGRPDTQYF. CDR3 sequence (DNA): TGTGCCAGCAGCTTGGCCGGGGGGCGACCAGATACGCAGTATTTT.

The chain links TRBV2 to TRBJ2-7; TRBD1 matches 8 bases. In germline, CDR1 is SNHLY, CDR2 FYNNEI. This CDR3 has 14 residues. V shed 5 bases, J shed 0 bases, and the junction held 3 bases outside the gene matches. This chain's CDR3 is CASSPDRVSYEQYF. As DNA, the CDR3 is TGTGCCAGCAGTCCGGACAGGGTCTCCTACGAGCAGTACTTC.

The genes are TRBV5-1 and TRBJ1-2, with D tentatively TRBD1 (5 bases). V was clipped by 4 bases and J by 6 bases, with 16 bases between them. The CDR3 runs 14 residues. CDR1 is SGHRS and CDR2 is YFSETQ in the germline V gene. CDR3 DNA sequence: TGCGCCAGCAGCCCGCTCAGGGAAACCGATGGCTACACCTTC. This codes for CASSPLRETDGYTF.

V is TRBV27 and J is TRBJ1-5, with 9 bases fitting TRBD1. V lost 1 base to trimming and J lost 6 bases; unmatched junction nucleotides: 10. This CDR3 contains 17 residues. CDR1 MNHEY and CDR2 SMNVEV come from the germline V gene (reference sequence). The CDR3 loop reads CASSLLGGQGRSQPQHF. The CDR3 nucleotides read TGTGCCAGCAGTTTATTAGGGGGACAGGGAAGATCTCAGCCCCAGCATTTT.

The chain is built from TRBV9 and TRBJ2-6, with a weak D call TRBD1 (6 bases). The V end lost 5 bases, the J end lost 0 bases, and 21 bases lay between the germline ends. The CDR3 spans 19 residues. Germline CDR1 SGDLS, CDR2 YYNGEE. CDR3 sequence (DNA): TGTGCCAGCAGTCCCTGGACAGTCCCACTGTTCTCTGGGGCCAACGTCCTGACTTTC. Its protein is CASSPWTVPLFSGANVLTF.

This clone was picked up a small number of times. The rearrangement joins TRBV7-2 to TRBJ1-5; weak D call: TRBD1 (6 bases). Germline V CDR1 and CDR2: SGHTA, FQGNSA. The CDR3 loop spans 15 amino acids. V was trimmed by 4 bases and J by 4 bases, leaving 14 bases between them. The CDR3 bases are TGTGCCAGCAGCTCCTCACAGGGTTGGAATCAGCCCCAGCATTTT. Translation gives CASSSSQGWNQPQHF.